A selection of T cell receptor beta chains follows, all from one sample in a study of shared clonotypes between healthy human individuals. The data were produced by immunoSEQ multiplex PCR, yet TCRdb's version contains in-frame clones alone and is incomplete. Of about 2 million clones in the sample, approximately 95% are singletons; the top ten hold 0.9% to 1.4%. The sample consisted of naive CD8+ T cells sorted from blood. Receptors were obtained from a man between 18 and 35 years old in good health. The CDR3 runs from the conserved cysteine through the conserved F or W. Fields, in order: D gene, J gene, clone size, V gene, CDR3 DNA, CDR3 protein. The D gene is left open where the match is weak. Expanded clones get a size class; other rows say once, few or many, or leave the size out.

D: TRBD2
J: TRBJ2-3
size: -
V: TRBV11-2
DNA: TGTGCCAGCAGCATGGGGCCCAGCGGGGGTGTAGATACGCAGTATTTT
CDR3: CASSMGPSGGVDTQYF

D: -
J: TRBJ2-3
size: -
V: TRBV27
DNA: TGTGCCAGCAGTTTAACGGAGCCCGCAGATACGCAGTATTTT
CDR3: CASSLTEPADTQYF

D: -
J: TRBJ2-7
size: -
V: TRBV30
DNA: TGTGCCTGGAGTGCCTCGGAAGAGCAGTACTTC
CDR3: CAWSASEEQYF

D: -
J: TRBJ1-1
size: -
V: TRBV13
DNA: TGTGCCAGCAGCTTTCAGGGATTTGGTCTGACTGAAGCTTTCTTT
CDR3: CASSFQGFGLTEAFF

D: -
J: TRBJ1-5
size: -
V: TRBV6-5
DNA: TGTGCCAGCAGCCCCGGAGGGGCAGTCAGTCAGCCCCAGCATTTT
CDR3: CASSPGGAVSQPQHF

D: -
J: TRBJ1-1
size: once
V: TRBV6-5
DNA: TGTGCCAGCAGTTACGAGACAGGAGCTAACACTGAAGCTTTCTTT
CDR3: CASSYETGANTEAFF

D: TRBD1
J: TRBJ2-7
size: -
V: TRBV4-1
DNA: TGCGCCAGCAGCCAAGTCAGGGGGCCAAACGAGCAGTACTTC
CDR3: CASSQVRGPNEQYF

D: -
J: TRBJ1-2
size: -
V: TRBV9
DNA: TGTGCCAGCAGCGTAGGGCGGCAGTCCCCCCTCGGCTACACCTTC
CDR3: CASSVGRQSPLGYTF

D: TRBD2
J: TRBJ2-1
size: -
V: TRBV27
DNA: TGTGCCAGCAGGACGGGGGGGCCGGGTTACAATGAGCAGTTCTTC
CDR3: CASRTGGPGYNEQFF

D: -
J: TRBJ1-2
size: -
V: TRBV6-1
DNA: TGTGCCAGCAGAGGCGAGATGGGTGACGGCTACACCTTC
CDR3: CASRGEMGDGYTF

D: -
J: TRBJ2-2
size: -
V: TRBV14
DNA: TGTGCCAGGGTAGAGCTGAGGCAAAACACCGGGGAGCTGTTTTTT
CDR3: CARVELRQNTGELFF

D: TRBD2
J: TRBJ2-3
size: -
V: TRBV7-9
DNA: TGTGCCAGCAGCTCCCCCTTAGCGGGGGTTACAGATACGCAGTATTTT
CDR3: CASSSPLAGVTDTQYF

D: TRBD2
J: TRBJ2-7
size: -
V: TRBV7-9
DNA: TGTGCCAGCAGCCCACCGGGACTAGCTGATATCTACGAGCAGTACTTC
CDR3: CASSPPGLADIYEQYF

D: TRBD1
J: TRBJ2-7
size: -
V: TRBV5-1
DNA: TGCGCCAGCAGCTTGGGTACCCCGGGACAGACAACCTACGAGCAGTACTTC
CDR3: CASSLGTPGQTTYEQYF

D: -
J: TRBJ1-2
size: -
V: TRBV10-1
DNA: TGCGCCAGCAGTGAGTCGTTAGGGTCTGGCTACACCTTC
CDR3: CASSESLGSGYTF

D: -
J: TRBJ2-3
size: -
V: TRBV13
DNA: TGTGCCAGCAGCTTGAGGGGTGATACGCAGTATTTT
CDR3: CASSLRGDTQYF

D: -
J: TRBJ1-2
size: -
V: TRBV5-4
DNA: TGTGCCAGCAGCCGCGGGACAAATAAAGAGGGTGGCTACACCTTC
CDR3: CASSRGTNKEGGYTF

D: -
J: TRBJ2-2
size: -
V: TRBV9
DNA: TGTGCCAGCAGCGTATCTGAAGCCGGGGAGCTGTTTTTT
CDR3: CASSVSEAGELFF

D: TRBD1
J: TRBJ1-5
size: -
V: TRBV9
DNA: TGTGCCAGCAGCGAGGGACAGGGCAATCAGCCCCAGCATTTT
CDR3: CASSEGQGNQPQHF

D: TRBD2
J: TRBJ2-2
size: -
V: TRBV29-1
DNA: TGCAGCGTTATGCTAGCGGGAAACACCGGGGAGCTGTTTTTT
CDR3: CSVMLAGNTGELFF

D: TRBD1
J: TRBJ1-2
size: -
V: TRBV7-9
DNA: TGTGCCAGCAGCACCCCGGGACAGGGCGACTATGGCTACACCTTC
CDR3: CASSTPGQGDYGYTF

D: -
J: TRBJ2-6
size: -
V: TRBV18
DNA: TGTGCCAGCTCACCAGGTAATGGGGCCAACGTCCTGACTTTC
CDR3: CASSPGNGANVLTF

D: -
J: TRBJ1-2
size: -
V: TRBV6-5
DNA: TGTGCCAGCAGCCCCGCCGAGGGGGGTCTTAGAGGCTACACCTTC
CDR3: CASSPAEGGLRGYTF

D: TRBD2
J: TRBJ2-3
size: -
V: TRBV28
DNA: TGTGCCAGCAGCCCCCGCACCGGGACTAACACAGATACGCAGTATTTT
CDR3: CASSPRTGTNTDTQYF

D: TRBD2
J: TRBJ2-1
size: -
V: TRBV4-1
DNA: TGCGCCAGCAGCTCGACTAGCGTTACCTACAATGAGCAGTTCTTC
CDR3: CASSSTSVTYNEQFF

D: -
J: TRBJ2-1
size: once
V: TRBV10-3
DNA: TGTGCCATCAGTCCGGGACTCACTAGCTCCTACAATGAGCAGTTCTTC
CDR3: CAISPGLTSSYNEQFF

D: TRBD1
J: TRBJ2-7
size: -
V: TRBV13
DNA: TGTGCCAGCAGCGGGGACAGGGGGTACGAGCAGTACTTC
CDR3: CASSGDRGYEQYF

D: -
J: TRBJ1-2
size: -
V: TRBV7-9
DNA: TGTGCCAGCAGCTTAGCCGGCAGTACAGGACACTATGGCTACACCTTC
CDR3: CASSLAGSTGHYGYTF

D: -
J: TRBJ2-3
size: -
V: TRBV5-1
DNA: TGCGCCAGCAGCTTGGGGACACCGATCACAGATACGCAGTATTTT
CDR3: CASSLGTPITDTQYF

D: TRBD1
J: TRBJ1-5
size: -
V: TRBV19
DNA: TGTGCCAGTAGTACCGGACAGGGCAACCAGCCCCAGCATTTT
CDR3: CASSTGQGNQPQHF

D: TRBD1
J: TRBJ2-7
size: -
V: TRBV27
DNA: TGTGCCAGCAGTTTCCAATTCGGTTGGGGACAGACATACGAGCAGTACTTC
CDR3: CASSFQFGWGQTYEQYF

D: -
J: TRBJ2-7
size: -
V: TRBV6-1
DNA: TGTGCCAGCAGAGTTTTAGGGACCTTGGCCTACGAGCAGTACTTC
CDR3: CASRVLGTLAYEQYF

D: -
J: TRBJ1-6
size: -
V: TRBV7-9
DNA: TGTGCCAGCAGCTTAGTAGGAGAGCCTTATAATTCACCCCTCCACTTT
CDR3: CASSLVGEPYNSPLHF

D: TRBD2
J: TRBJ2-2
size: -
V: TRBV4-1
DNA: TGCGCCAGCAGCCAAGATGGCGGGAGGGCCGGCGGGGAGCTGTTTTTT
CDR3: CASSQDGGRAGGELFF

D: -
J: TRBJ1-2
size: -
V: TRBV7-6
DNA: TGTGCCAGCAGCCCTAGTGGAGACGTCAGATCCTATGGCTACACCTTC
CDR3: CASSPSGDVRSYGYTF

D: -
J: TRBJ2-2
size: -
V: TRBV4-3
DNA: TGCGCCAGCAGCCAAGACCAACACTGGAACACCGGGGAGCTGTTTTTT
CDR3: CASSQDQHWNTGELFF

D: TRBD1
J: TRBJ2-7
size: -
V: TRBV4-1
DNA: TGCGCCAGCAGCCCACGACAGGGGTCATCCTACGAGCAGTACTTC
CDR3: CASSPRQGSSYEQYF

D: TRBD1
J: TRBJ1-5
size: -
V: TRBV28
DNA: TGTGCCAGCAGTTCCGAGGGACAGCCGAATCAGCCCCAGCATTTT
CDR3: CASSSEGQPNQPQHF

D: -
J: TRBJ1-2
size: few
V: TRBV11-1
DNA: TGTGCCAGCAGCCCCCTGGGACAAGGGCTTAACTATGGCTACACCTTC
CDR3: CASSPLGQGLNYGYTF

D: -
J: TRBJ2-1
size: -
V: TRBV2
DNA: TGTGCCAGCAGCTTCGACAGCTGGCTGTTCAATGAGCAGTTCTTC
CDR3: CASSFDSWLFNEQFF

D: TRBD2
J: TRBJ2-7
size: -
V: TRBV14
DNA: TGTGCCAGCAGCCAAGAATTAGCGGGACCTACCTACGAGCAGTACTTC
CDR3: CASSQELAGPTYEQYF

D: -
J: TRBJ2-5
size: -
V: TRBV27
DNA: TGTGCCAGCAGCTCACTCGGACTGGCGGCCAATCAAGAGACCCAGTACTTC
CDR3: CASSSLGLAANQETQYF

D: -
J: TRBJ2-1
size: -
V: TRBV6-6
DNA: -
CDR3: CASILGNEQFF

D: TRBD2
J: TRBJ2-2
size: -
V: TRBV27
DNA: TGTGCCAGCAGTATAAACCCGGGGGGGAACACCGGGGAGCTGTTTTTT
CDR3: CASSINPGGNTGELFF

D: TRBD1
J: TRBJ2-7
size: -
V: TRBV27
DNA: TGTGCCAGCAGTTTAGGACAGGGGGGGGGTTACGAGCAGTACTTC
CDR3: CASSLGQGGGYEQYF

D: -
J: TRBJ1-2
size: -
V: TRBV4-3
DNA: TGCGCCAGCAGCCAAGATCGTTCGGGTGGGTATGGCTACACCTTC
CDR3: CASSQDRSGGYGYTF

D: TRBD1
J: TRBJ1-2
size: -
V: TRBV19
DNA: TGTGCCAGTAGTCCCCAGGCGACAGGGGTTCTAGGCTACACCTTC
CDR3: CASSPQATGVLGYTF

D: -
J: TRBJ1-3
size: -
V: TRBV27
DNA: TGTGCCAGCAGTCCACAGGGAACTGGAAACACCATATATTTT
CDR3: CASSPQGTGNTIYF

D: -
J: TRBJ1-5
size: -
V: TRBV27
DNA: TGTGCCAGCAGTTCCCTCTCGGACGGGGAGGGAGGCAATCAGCCCCAGCATTTT
CDR3: CASSSLSDGEGGNQPQHF

D: -
J: TRBJ2-1
size: once
V: TRBV19
DNA: TGTGCCAGTAGCAGCAGTCTCGATGAGCAGTTCTTC
CDR3: CASSSSLDEQFF

D: -
J: TRBJ2-7
size: -
V: TRBV4-3
DNA: TGCGCCAGCAGCCAAGACACGGGGGCCTACGAGCAGTACTTC
CDR3: CASSQDTGAYEQYF

D: TRBD1
J: TRBJ1-6
size: -
V: TRBV11-3
DNA: TGTGCCAGCAGCTTAGAGACAGGGGGTCCCTATAATTCACCCCTCCACTTT
CDR3: CASSLETGGPYNSPLHF

D: TRBD1
J: TRBJ1-4
size: -
V: TRBV7-2
DNA: TGTGCCAGCAGCCCGTACGTTGGCCTAGGGGGCGAAAAACTGTTTTTT
CDR3: CASSPYVGLGGEKLFF

D: TRBD2
J: TRBJ2-1
size: -
V: TRBV10-1
DNA: TGCGCCAGCAGTGAGGGGTCGGGGGGTAGCGATGAGCAGTTCTTC
CDR3: CASSEGSGGSDEQFF